A single sample gave rise to the 15 T cell receptor beta chains below, sequenced in a study of cytomegalovirus exposure and HLA in healthy donors. 13 Jbeta primers and 60 Vbeta primers were used for the PCR. Libraries were prepared by immunoSEQ multiplex PCR; TCRdb keeps only in-frame clonotypes and omits some of them. The sample has roughly 93,000 clones, 75% to 85% seen once. Sequenced material: PBMCs. Receptor source: a man between 18 and 35 years old in good health and CMV-seropositive.

The J gene is TRBJ1-1, the V gene TRBV4-1, with a tentative D call TRBD1 (5 bases). CDR3 length: 14 residues. Germline-derived CDR1 and CDR2 are MGHRA and YSYEKL. V gave up 3 bases and J gave up 8 bases, with 16 bases separating them. CDR3 sequence reads: CASSQGGSHREAFF. The CDR3 region has the DNA TGCGCCAGCAGCCAGGGGGGTTCCCACAGAGAAGCTTTCTTT.

This chain uses TRBV6-1 with TRBJ1-2; TRBD1 aligns across 7 bases. There are 16 residues in the CDR3. CDR1 MNHNS and CDR2 SASEGT come from the germline V gene. J gave up 0 bases and V 2 bases, and 6 bases lay outside the gene matches. CDR3 sequence (DNA): TGTGCCAGCAGTGAAAATGGGGGACAGACTAACTATGGCTACACCTTC. As protein: CASSENGGQTNYGYTF.

The chain employs TRBV11-1 and TRBJ1-2; D is perhaps TRBD1 (5 bases). Germline lookup yields CDR1 SGHAT and CDR2 FQDESV (reference sequence). The CDR3 is 15 residues long. The V end was cut by 5 bases, the J end by 7 bases, with 20 bases between. This CDR3 reads CASSNPGGESSGYTF. The CDR3 nucleotides are TGTGCCAGCAGCAATCCGGGGGGGGAGTCGTCTGGCTACACCTTC.

V gene TRBV11-2 combines with J gene TRBJ1-4; TRBD1 matches at 8 bases. This CDR3 contains 15 residues. CDR1 is SGHAT and CDR2 is FQNNGV in the germline V gene. The junction had 8 bases not matched to a gene; V was cut back by 5 bases and J by 6 bases. This chain's CDR3 is CASSRDRSPDEKLFF. As DNA, the CDR3 is TGTGCCAGCAGCCGGGACAGGTCCCCTGATGAAAAACTGTTTTTT.

The rearrangement links TRBV28 to TRBJ1-2; 7 positions agree with TRBD1. CDR3 size: 16 residues. The germline CDR1 and CDR2 sequences are MDHEN and SYDVKM. Losses at the gene ends were 3 bases for V and 7 bases for J; bases not matched to a gene: 14. The chain's CDR3 is CASSFNGAAGGGGYTF. The CDR3, as DNA: TGTGCCAGCAGTTTCAATGGGGCGGCAGGGGGTGGTGGCTACACCTTC.

This chain links TRBV6-1 with TRBJ2-7, with 7 bases fitting TRBD1. Germline CDR1 is MNHNS and CDR2 is SASEGT. The CDR3 runs to 16 residues. V was pared by 2 bases and J by 0 bases, with 7 bases of the junction left unmatched. As DNA, the CDR3 is TGTGCCAGCAGTGAAAAACAGGGGACGTACTCCTACGAGCAGTACTTC. Its protein product is CASSEKQGTYSYEQYF.

The chain combines TRBV2 with TRBJ1-2, with a weak D call TRBD1 (5 bases). The germline gives CDR1 SNHLY, CDR2 FYNNEI. The CDR3 contains 13 residues. Trimming cost V 1 base and J 8 bases, with 11 bases left between them. The CDR3 DNA reads as TGTGCCAGCAGTGAAGTTGGGGGGGTCGGCTACACCTTC. Encoded protein: CASSEVGGVGYTF.

The chain recombines TRBV27 with TRBJ2-1; weak D call: TRBD1 (5 bases). The CDR3 consists of 15 residues. Germline V gene sequence: CDR1 MNHEY, CDR2 SMNVEV (reference sequence). The ends were cut back, 3 bases at V and 1 base at J, with 10 bases in the middle. The CDR3 DNA sequence: TGTGCCAGCAGTTTCAGACAGACTTCCTACAATGAGCAGTTCTTC. Its protein product is CASSFRQTSYNEQFF.

The rearrangement joins TRBV19 to TRBJ2-1, with D possibly TRBD1 on 5 matching bases. Germline V gene data show CDR1 as LNHDA and CDR2 as SQIVND (reference sequence). The CDR3 loop spans 14 amino acids. Deletions cut 3 bases from V and 9 bases from J, with 15 bases between. Written as DNA, the CDR3 is TGTGCCAGTAGTATTACCAGGGCATCTGGTGAGCAGTTCTTC. Amino acids: CASSITRASGEQFF.

This clone showed up just a few times. The chain uses TRBV9 and TRBJ2-2; 8 bases are a match to TRBD1. The CDR3 runs 16 residues. Germline lookup yields CDR1 SGDLS and CDR2 YYNGEE. Germline trimming cut 4 bases from V and 1 base from J; bases unmatched to any gene: 6. In DNA form, the CDR3 reads TGTGCCAGCAGCCAAACGGGACAGGTGAACACCGGGGAGCTGTTTTTT. Amino acids: CASSQTGQVNTGELFF.

The chain carries TRBV19 and TRBJ1-2; 7 bases map to TRBD1. With 6 bases clipped from V and 2 bases from J, the junction kept 9 bases outside the gene matches. Germline CDR1 reads LNHDA; CDR2 reads SQIVND (reference sequence). The CDR3 is 15 amino acids. The CDR3 coding sequence is TGTGCCAGTAGCTATACAACAGGGGTCAACTATGGCTACACCTTC. It encodes CASSYTTGVNYGYTF.

The chain couples TRBV5-4 to TRBJ1-2; 8 nucleotides match TRBD1. CDR1 is SGHNT and CDR2 is YYREEE in the germline V gene (reference sequence). This CDR3 is 13 amino acids long. The V and J ends lost 3 bases and 5 bases, in that order; junction bases with no gene match: 3. This CDR3 reads CASSSRQGYGYTF. The CDR3 region has the DNA TGTGCCAGCAGCTCCCGACAGGGGTATGGCTACACCTTC. Full variable domain (remainder filled in from reference TRBV5-4 and TRBJ1-2): ETGVTQSPTHLIKTRGQQVTLRCSSQSGHNTVSWYQQALGQGPQFIFQYYREEENGRGNFPPRFSGLQFPNYSSELNVNALELDDSALYLCASSSRQGYGYTFGSGTRLTVV.

Points on this clone: The sample contains more than one DNA sequence encoding this CDR3. This chain connects TRBV5-1 to TRBJ1-1; D gene uncertain. The CDR3 contains 14 residues. Germline lookup yields CDR1 SGHRS and CDR2 YFSETQ. Trimming pared 0 bases from V and 1 base from J, leaving 7 bases between. The CDR3 DNA sequence: TGCGCCAGCAGCTTGGCCGGGTCGAACACTGAAGCTTTCTTT. Translated: CASSLAGSNTEAFF. Full variable domain (rest looked up from reference TRBV5-1 and TRBJ1-1): KAGVTQTPRYLIKTRGQQVTLSCSPISGHRSVSWYQQTPGQGLQFLFEYFSETQRNKGNFPGRFSGRQFSNSRSEMNVSTLELGDSALYLCASSLAGSNTEAFFGQGTRLTVV.

V is TRBV5-1 and J is TRBJ1-5, with 7 bases identical to TRBD1. Germline V CDR1 and CDR2: SGHRS, YFSETQ. Trimming took 0 bases from V and 2 from J; bases not matched to a gene: 2. CDR3 length equals 15 residues. The CDR3 loop is CASSLGGQRNQPQHF. CDR3 in DNA: TGCGCCAGCAGCTTGGGGGGACAGCGCAATCAGCCCCAGCATTTT.

This rearrangement joins TRBV7-7 to TRBJ2-5; the match to TRBD1 covers 8 bases. V shed 5 bases and J 4 bases; nucleotides not matched to a gene: 3. In germline, CDR1 is SSHAT, CDR2 FNYEAQ (reference sequence). The CDR3 consists of 13 residues. CDR3 residues: CASSGQGGETQYF. CDR3 nucleotide sequence: TGTGCCAGCAGCGGACAGGGAGGAGAGACCCAGTACTTC.